The 16 T cell receptor beta chains below all came from one sample that was sequenced in a study of shared clonotypes between healthy human individuals. Data came from immunoSEQ multiplex PCR; TCRdb stores just in-frame clones and leaves some out. The sample consists of around 450,000 clones, 70% to 80% of them appearing once. Sequenced: PBMCs. These receptor sequences come from a woman between 40 and 55 years old in good health. Some clones in this sample may be carry-over from other donors' samples.

This clone was found many times. In DNA form, the CDR3 reads TGTGCCAGTAGTATAATGGCCAAGAACACCGGGGAGCTGTTTTTT. Encoded protein: CASSIMAKNTGELFF. V is TRBV19 and J is TRBJ2-2; D is undetermined. Looked up from germline, CDR1 is LNHDA and CDR2 is SQIVND (reference sequence). The CDR3 totals 15 residues. The V gene lost 2 bases and the J gene lost 1 base, with 8 bases spanning the gap.

The gene calls are TRBV10-3 and TRBJ2-1, with D tentatively TRBD1 or TRBD2 (5 bases each). The CDR3 has 17 residues. V shed 3 bases and J shed 2 bases, with 17 bases lying between them. The germline V gene has CDR1 ENHRY and CDR2 SYGVKD. Here the CDR3 reads CAISDGTGVAPYNEQFF. The CDR3 nucleotides are TGTGCCATCAGTGATGGGACCGGCGTGGCACCCTACAATGAGCAGTTCTTC.

The chain combines TRBV5-1 with TRBJ2-1, with D possibly being TRBD1 (5 bases). There are 15 residues in the CDR3. Germline V gene data show CDR1 as SGHRS and CDR2 as YFSETQ. The V gene lost 1 base and the J gene lost 2 bases, with 10 bases spanning the gap. In DNA form, the CDR3 reads TGCGCCAGCAGCTTGTCGTCAGGGACCTACAATGAGCAGTTCTTC. Amino acid sequence: CASSLSSGTYNEQFF.

V gene TRBV27 combines with J gene TRBJ1-5; TRBD1 matches 7 bases. This CDR3 has 14 amino acids. V shed 0 bases, J shed 6 bases, and the junction held 2 bases outside the gene matches. Germline V gene sequence: CDR1 MNHEY, CDR2 SMNVEV (reference sequence). The CDR3 is CASSLSGGSQPQHF. The CDR3 nucleotides read TGTGCCAGCAGTTTATCAGGGGGCAGTCAGCCCCAGCATTTT.

This chain joins TRBV2 and TRBJ1-1; tentative D call: TRBD1 (5 bases). There are 13 residues in the CDR3. With 2 bases removed from V and 6 bases from J, the gap between germline ends came to 10 bases. CDR1 is SNHLY, CDR2 FYNNEI, per germline. CDR3 sequence: CASSEQSGSEAFF. In DNA form, the CDR3 reads TGTGCCAGCAGTGAACAGTCAGGGTCTGAAGCTTTCTTT.

The V gene is TRBV6-5, the J gene TRBJ2-7, with TRBD1 matching 10 bases. The ends lost 6 bases at V and 6 bases at J; junction bases unmatched: 8. CDR3 length: 14 residues. CDR1 MNHEY and CDR2 SVGAGI come from the germline V gene. In DNA form, the CDR3 reads TGTGCCAGCAGCCCCCCGACAGGGGGCCTCGAGCAGTACTTC. It is translated as CASSPPTGGLEQYF.

Notes on this clone: Sequence at one end of the junction differs from germline and may be a read error. This sequence joins TRBV7-7 and TRBJ2-2; 12 bases are a match to TRBD2. The germline gives CDR1 SSHAT, CDR2 FNYEAQ (reference sequence). This CDR3 spans 17 amino acids. CDR3 amino acids: CASSKLAGGQNTGELFF. CDR3 in DNA: TGTGCTAGCAGCAAACTAGCGGGAGGCCAGAACACCGGGGAGCTGTTTTTT.

The chain has TRBV19 and TRBJ2-7, with D tentatively TRBD2 (5 bases). Germline V lookup: CDR1 LNHDA, CDR2 SQIVND (reference sequence). The CDR3 consists of 13 residues. Trimming removed 3 bases from V and 3 bases from J, with 9 bases in between. CDR3 nucleotide sequence: TGTGCCAGTAGTATTAGAGGGAACTACGAGCAGTACTTC. Amino acids: CASSIRGNYEQYF.

V gene TRBV10-1 combines with J gene TRBJ1-1; D unresolved. The CDR3 consists of 14 residues. Trimming shortened V by 4 bases and J by 1 base, and 10 bases separated the two germline ends. Germline values: CDR1 WNHNN, CDR2 SYGVQD (reference sequence). This CDR3 is CASSGDLGNTEAFF. Here the CDR3 DNA reads TGCGCCAGCAGTGGGGATCTGGGGAACACTGAAGCTTTCTTT.

On this clone: One end of the junction does not line up with germline, which may come from a read error. The chain joins TRBV7-7 to TRBJ2-5, with 9 bases matching TRBD2. The CDR3 is 14 residues long. Germline loops: CDR1 SSHAT, CDR2 FNYEAQ (reference sequence). CDR3 in DNA: TGTGCTAGCAGCGTTAGCGGGAGAGAAGAGACCCAGTACTTC. Its protein product is CASSVSGREETQYF.

This clone came up a few times. The V gene is TRBV7-9, the J gene TRBJ1-2, with D tentatively TRBD1 (5 bases). Germline V CDR1 and CDR2: SEHNR, FQNEAQ (reference sequence). The CDR3 totals 13 residues. V gave up 5 bases and J gave up 6 bases, with 13 bases separating them. The CDR3 loop reads CASSPYGGDGYTF. CDR3 nucleotide sequence: TGTGCCAGCAGCCCATACGGGGGGGATGGCTACACCTTC.

The V and J genes are TRBV5-1 and TRBJ1-5; TRBD1 is a possible D gene (5 bases). V was clipped by 0 bases and J by 8 bases, with 21 bases between them. The CDR3 contains 17 residues. From germline, CDR1 is SGHRS and CDR2 YFSETQ. The CDR3 DNA follows: TGCGCCAGCAGCTTGGGAGTACTGGGTGGGGACCAGGAGCCCCAGCATTTT. The encoded protein is CASSLGVLGGDQEPQHF.

The rearrangement joins TRBV18 to TRBJ2-5, with D tentatively TRBD1 (6 bases). Per the germline V gene, CDR1 is KGHSH and CDR2 is LQKENI. Trimming took off 1 base at V and 1 base at J, with 16 bases between the two ends. CDR3 length: 17 residues. CDR3 nucleotide sequence: TGTGCCAGCTCACCACGGGGGCAGGGAGCACCCCAAGAGACCCAGTACTTC. It yields the protein CASSPRGQGAPQETQYF.

The V gene is TRBV11-2, the J gene TRBJ1-2, with a weak D call TRBD1 (5 bases). Germline CDR1 SGHAT, CDR2 FQNNGV. The V and J ends lost 2 bases and 3 bases respectively, with 16 bases between them. The CDR3 has 16 residues. In DNA form, the CDR3 reads TGTGCCAGCAGCTTAAGCGGCGGCTTGGGGGACTATGGCTACACCTTC. Translation gives CASSLSGGLGDYGYTF.

J is TRBJ2-2 and V is TRBV28, with a tentative D call TRBD1 (6 bases). Germline CDR1 and CDR2: MDHEN and SYDVKM. Trimming stripped 8 bases from V and 3 bases from J, with 16 bases between. CDR3 length equals 15 residues. The CDR3 here is CASQGHPMDTGELFF. The CDR3 region has the DNA TGTGCCAGCCAGGGACACCCGATGGACACCGGGGAGCTGTTTTTT.

CDR3 region: CASSPRSRRGNTEAFF. Here the CDR3 DNA reads TGTGCCAGTAGTCCCCGGTCTCGTCGGGGGAACACTGAAGCTTTCTTT. The V and J genes are TRBV19 and TRBJ1-1, with D unresolved. Per germline, CDR1 LNHDA and CDR2 SQIVND (reference sequence). This CDR3 comprises 16 residues. Trimming took 5 bases from V and 1 from J, leaving 17 bases between them.